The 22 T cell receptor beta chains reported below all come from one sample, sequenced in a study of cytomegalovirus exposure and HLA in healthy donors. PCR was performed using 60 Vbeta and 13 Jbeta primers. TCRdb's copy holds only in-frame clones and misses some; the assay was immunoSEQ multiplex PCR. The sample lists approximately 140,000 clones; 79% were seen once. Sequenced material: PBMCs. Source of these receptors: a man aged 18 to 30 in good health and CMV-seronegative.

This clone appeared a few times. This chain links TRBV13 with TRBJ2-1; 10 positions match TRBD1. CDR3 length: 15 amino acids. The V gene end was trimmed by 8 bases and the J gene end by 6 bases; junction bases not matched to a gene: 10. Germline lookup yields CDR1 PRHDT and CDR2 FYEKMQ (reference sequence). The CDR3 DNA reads TGTGCCAGCCTGGGACAGGGGAAAGACTTCAATGAGCAGTTCTTC. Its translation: CASLGQGKDFNEQFF.

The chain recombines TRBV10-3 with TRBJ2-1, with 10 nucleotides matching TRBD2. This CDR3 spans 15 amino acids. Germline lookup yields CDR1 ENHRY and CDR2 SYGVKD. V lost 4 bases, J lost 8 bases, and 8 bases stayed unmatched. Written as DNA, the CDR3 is TGTGCCATCAGTGGGGGAGCGGGGGGGCCCTATGAGCAGTTCTTC. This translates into CAISGGAGGPYEQFF.

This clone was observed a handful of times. CDR3 coding DNA: TGTGCCAGCAGTGAGTCAAGCTACACTGAAGCTTTCTTT. It translates to CASSESSYTEAFF. V and J are TRBV2 and TRBJ1-1; D call uncertain. The length of the CDR3 is 13 residues. V shed 3 bases and J shed 3 bases, with 8 bases lying between them. CDR1 SNHLY and CDR2 FYNNEI come from the germline V gene. Full variable domain (remainder filled in from reference TRBV2 and TRBJ1-1): EPEVTQTPSHQVTQMGQEVILRCVPISNHLYFYWYRQILGQKVEFLVSFYNNEISEKSEIFDDQFSVERPDGSNFTLKIRSTKLEDSAMYFCASSESSYTEAFFGQGTRLTVV.

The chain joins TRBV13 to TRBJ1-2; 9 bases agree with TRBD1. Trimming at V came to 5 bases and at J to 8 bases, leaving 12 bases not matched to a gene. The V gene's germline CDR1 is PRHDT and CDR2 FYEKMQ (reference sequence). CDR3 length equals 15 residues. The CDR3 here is CASSTPGTGSRGYTF. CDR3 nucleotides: TGTGCCAGCAGCACACCCGGGACAGGGTCGAGAGGCTACACCTTC.

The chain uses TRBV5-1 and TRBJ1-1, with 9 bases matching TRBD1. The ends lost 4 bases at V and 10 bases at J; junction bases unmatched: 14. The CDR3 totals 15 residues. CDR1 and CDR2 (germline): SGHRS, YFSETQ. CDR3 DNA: TGCGCCAGCAGCCGGACAGGGGAGGAACGTTGGGGAGCTTTCTTT. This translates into CASSRTGEERWGAFF.

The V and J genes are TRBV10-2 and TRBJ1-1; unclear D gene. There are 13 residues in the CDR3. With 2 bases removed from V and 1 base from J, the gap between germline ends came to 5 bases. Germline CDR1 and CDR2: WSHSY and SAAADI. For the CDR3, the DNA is TGCGCCAGCAGTGAGAGTAGGAACACTGAAGCTTTCTTT. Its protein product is CASSESRNTEAFF.

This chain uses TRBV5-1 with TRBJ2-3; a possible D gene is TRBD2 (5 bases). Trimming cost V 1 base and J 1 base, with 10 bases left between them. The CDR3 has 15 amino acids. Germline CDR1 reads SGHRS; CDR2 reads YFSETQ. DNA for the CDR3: TGCGCCAGCAGCTTGATAACGAGGGGCACAGATACGCAGTATTTT. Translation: CASSLITRGTDTQYF.

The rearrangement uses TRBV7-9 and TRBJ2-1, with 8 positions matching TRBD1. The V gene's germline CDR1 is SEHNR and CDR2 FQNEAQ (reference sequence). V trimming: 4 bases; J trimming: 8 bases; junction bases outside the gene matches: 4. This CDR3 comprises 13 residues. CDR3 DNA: TGTGCCAGCAGCTCCGGACAGGGCTATGAGCAGTTCTTC. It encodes CASSSGQGYEQFF. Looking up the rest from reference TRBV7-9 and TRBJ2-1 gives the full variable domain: DTGVSQNPRHKITKRGQNVTFRCDPISEHNRLYWYRQTLGQGPEFLTYFQNEAQLEKSRLLSDRFSAERPKGSFSTLEIQRTEQGDSAMYLCASSSGQGYEQFFGPGTRLTVL.

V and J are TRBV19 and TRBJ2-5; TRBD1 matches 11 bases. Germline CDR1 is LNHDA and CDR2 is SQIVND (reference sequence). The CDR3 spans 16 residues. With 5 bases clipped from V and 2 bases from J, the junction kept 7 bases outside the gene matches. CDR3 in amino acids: CASSPGQGAQQETQYF. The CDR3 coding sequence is TGTGCCAGTAGTCCAGGACAGGGGGCACAACAAGAGACCCAGTACTTC.

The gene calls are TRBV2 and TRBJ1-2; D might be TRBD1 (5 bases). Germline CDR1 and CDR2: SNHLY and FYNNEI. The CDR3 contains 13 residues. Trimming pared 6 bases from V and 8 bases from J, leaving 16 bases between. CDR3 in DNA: TGTGCCAGCAGCCCCGGGGGGGTCGGAGGCTACACCTTC. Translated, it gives CASSPGGVGGYTF.

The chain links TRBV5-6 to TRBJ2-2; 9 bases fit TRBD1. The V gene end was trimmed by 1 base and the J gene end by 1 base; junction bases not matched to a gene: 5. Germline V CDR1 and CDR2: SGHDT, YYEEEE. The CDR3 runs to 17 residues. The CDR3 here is CASSLIRDRENTGELFF. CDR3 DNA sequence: TGTGCCAGCAGCTTGATCCGGGACAGGGAGAACACCGGGGAGCTGTTTTTT.

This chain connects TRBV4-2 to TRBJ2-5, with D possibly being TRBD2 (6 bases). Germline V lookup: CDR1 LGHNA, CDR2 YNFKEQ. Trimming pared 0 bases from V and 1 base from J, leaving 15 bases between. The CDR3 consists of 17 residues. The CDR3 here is CASSQDGTGVLQETQYF. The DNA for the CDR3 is TGTGCCAGCAGCCAAGATGGGACGGGGGTACTCCAAGAGACCCAGTACTTC.

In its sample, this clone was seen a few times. CDR3 bases: TGTGCCAGCAGTGCCGGGACAGGGCCCGCCAGCGGCTACACCTTC. This codes for CASSAGTGPASGYTF. This rearrangement joins TRBV6-4 to TRBJ1-2, with TRBD1 matching over 9 bases. The germline gives CDR1 MRHNA, CDR2 SNTAGT. The ends lost 4 bases at V and 8 bases at J; junction bases unmatched: 11. This CDR3 comprises 15 residues.

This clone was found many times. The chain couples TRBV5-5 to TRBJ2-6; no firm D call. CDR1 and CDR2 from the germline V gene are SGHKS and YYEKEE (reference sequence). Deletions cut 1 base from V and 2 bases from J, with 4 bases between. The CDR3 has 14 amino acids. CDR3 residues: CASSLLPGANVLTF. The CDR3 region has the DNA TGTGCCAGCAGCTTGCTACCTGGGGCCAACGTCCTGACTTTC.

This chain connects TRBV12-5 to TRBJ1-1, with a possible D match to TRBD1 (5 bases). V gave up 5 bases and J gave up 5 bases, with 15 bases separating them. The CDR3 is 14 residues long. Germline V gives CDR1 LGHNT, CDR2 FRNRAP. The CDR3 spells CASGLTRQYTEAFF. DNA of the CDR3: TGTGCTAGTGGTCTGACCCGACAGTATACTGAAGCTTTCTTT.

The CDR3 sequence: CASSLLGGEAFF. Written as DNA, the CDR3 is TGTGCCAGCAGTTTATTGGGGGGTGAAGCTTTCTTT. The rearrangement joins TRBV27 to TRBJ1-1, with D tentatively TRBD1 (5 bases). The CDR3 extends over 12 amino acids. V was trimmed by 1 base and J by 7 bases, leaving 7 bases between them. Germline CDR1 MNHEY, CDR2 SMNVEV (reference sequence).

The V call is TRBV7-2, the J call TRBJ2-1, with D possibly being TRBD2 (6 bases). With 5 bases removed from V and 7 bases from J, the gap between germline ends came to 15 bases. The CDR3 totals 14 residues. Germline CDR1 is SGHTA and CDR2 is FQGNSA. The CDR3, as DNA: TGTGCCAGCAGCGTAGACTATGGAGGGAATGAGCAGTTCTTC. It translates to CASSVDYGGNEQFF.

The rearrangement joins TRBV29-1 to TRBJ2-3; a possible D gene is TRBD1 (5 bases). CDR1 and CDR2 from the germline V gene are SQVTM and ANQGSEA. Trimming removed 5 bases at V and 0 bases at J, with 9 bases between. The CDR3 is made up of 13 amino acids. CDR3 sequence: CSVTGTSTDTQYF. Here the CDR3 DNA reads TGCAGCGTTACAGGAACTAGCACAGATACGCAGTATTTT.

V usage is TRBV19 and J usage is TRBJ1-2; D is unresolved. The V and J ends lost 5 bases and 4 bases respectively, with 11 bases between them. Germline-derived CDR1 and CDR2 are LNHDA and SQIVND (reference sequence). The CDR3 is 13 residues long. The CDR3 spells CASSATDLYGYTF. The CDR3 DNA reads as TGTGCCAGTAGTGCCACAGATCTCTATGGCTACACCTTC.

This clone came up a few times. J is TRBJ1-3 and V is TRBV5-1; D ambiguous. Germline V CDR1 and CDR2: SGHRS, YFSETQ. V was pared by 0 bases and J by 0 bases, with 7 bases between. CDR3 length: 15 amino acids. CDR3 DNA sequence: TGCGCCAGCAGCTTGGTTCAGAACTCTGGAAACACCATATATTTT. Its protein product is CASSLVQNSGNTIYF.

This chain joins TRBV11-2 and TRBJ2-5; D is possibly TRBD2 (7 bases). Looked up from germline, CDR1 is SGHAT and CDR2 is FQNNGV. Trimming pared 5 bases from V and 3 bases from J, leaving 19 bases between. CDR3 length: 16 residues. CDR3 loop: CASSLSPGEGEETQYF. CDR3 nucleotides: TGTGCCAGCAGCCTATCGCCAGGGGAGGGGGAAGAGACCCAGTACTTC.

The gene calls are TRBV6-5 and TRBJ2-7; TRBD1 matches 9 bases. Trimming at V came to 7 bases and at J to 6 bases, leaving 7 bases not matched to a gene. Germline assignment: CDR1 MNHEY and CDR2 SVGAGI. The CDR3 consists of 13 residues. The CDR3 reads CASMPGTGIEQYF. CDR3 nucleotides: TGTGCCAGCATGCCCGGGACAGGGATCGAGCAGTACTTC.